This TCR beta chain was identified in a study of T cells in Graves' hyperthyroidism and ophthalmopathy. Study context: Peripheral blood sampling occurred at initial diagnosis, before any treatment.

Germline CDR1 reads KGHSH; CDR2 reads LQKENI. V lost 3 bases, J lost 12 bases, and 13 bases lay in between. This CDR3 region has 12 residues. There were TCR beta CDR3 regions amplified from RNA transcripts. The primer set for the first-round RT-PCR of the TCR CDR3 was HTBI. TCRdb analysed the multiplex PCR reads with MiXCR anew, one entry per CDR3 protein. The table shows under 600,000 distinct CDR3 sequences, with roughly 15% occurring only once. The sample holds many counts of this clonotype. Specimen: blood. The clonotype was recovered from a woman in her thirties or forties with Graves' ophthalmopathy. The chain is built from TRBV18 and TRBJ2-3, with D perhaps TRBD1 (6 bases). The CDR3 bases are TGTGCCAGCTCACCCTCGCAGGGGAATCAGTATTTT. Translation: CASSPSQGNQYF.